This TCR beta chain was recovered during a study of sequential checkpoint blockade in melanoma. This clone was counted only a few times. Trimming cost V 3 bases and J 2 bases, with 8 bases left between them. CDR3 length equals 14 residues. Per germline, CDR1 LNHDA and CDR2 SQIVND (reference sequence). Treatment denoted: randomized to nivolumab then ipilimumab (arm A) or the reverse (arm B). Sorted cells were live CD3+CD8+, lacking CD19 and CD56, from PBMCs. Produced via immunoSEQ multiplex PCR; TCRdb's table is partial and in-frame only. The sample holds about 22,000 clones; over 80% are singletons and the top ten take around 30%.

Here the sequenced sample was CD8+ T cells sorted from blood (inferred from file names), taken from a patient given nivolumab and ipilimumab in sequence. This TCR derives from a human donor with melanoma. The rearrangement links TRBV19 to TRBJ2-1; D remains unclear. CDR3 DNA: TGTGCCAGTAGTATGAGAGAAACCTACAATGAGCAGTTCTTC. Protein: CASSMRETYNEQFF.